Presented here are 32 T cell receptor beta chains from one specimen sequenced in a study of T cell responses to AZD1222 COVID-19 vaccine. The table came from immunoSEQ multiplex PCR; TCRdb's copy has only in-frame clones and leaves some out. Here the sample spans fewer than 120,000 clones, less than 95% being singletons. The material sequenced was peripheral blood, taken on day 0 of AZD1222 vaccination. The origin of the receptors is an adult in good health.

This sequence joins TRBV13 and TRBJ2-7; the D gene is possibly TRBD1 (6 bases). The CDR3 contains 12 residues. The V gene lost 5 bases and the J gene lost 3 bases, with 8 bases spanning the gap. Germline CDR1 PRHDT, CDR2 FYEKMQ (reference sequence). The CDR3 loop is CASSKDSYEQYF. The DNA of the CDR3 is TGTGCCAGCAGCAAGGACAGCTACGAGCAGTACTTC.

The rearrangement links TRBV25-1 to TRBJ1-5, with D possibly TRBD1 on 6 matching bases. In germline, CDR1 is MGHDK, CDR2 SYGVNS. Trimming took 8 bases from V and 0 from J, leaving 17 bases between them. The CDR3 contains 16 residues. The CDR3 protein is CASGEDSPYSNQPQHF. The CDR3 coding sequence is TGTGCCAGCGGGGAGGACAGTCCGTATAGCAATCAGCCCCAGCATTTT.

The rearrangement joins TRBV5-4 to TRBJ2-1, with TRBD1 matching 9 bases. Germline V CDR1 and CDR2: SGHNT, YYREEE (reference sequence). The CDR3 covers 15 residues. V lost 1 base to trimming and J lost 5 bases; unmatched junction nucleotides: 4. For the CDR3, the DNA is TGTGCCAGCAGCTTGAGGACAGGGGTCGACAATGAGCAGTTCTTC. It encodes CASSLRTGVDNEQFF.

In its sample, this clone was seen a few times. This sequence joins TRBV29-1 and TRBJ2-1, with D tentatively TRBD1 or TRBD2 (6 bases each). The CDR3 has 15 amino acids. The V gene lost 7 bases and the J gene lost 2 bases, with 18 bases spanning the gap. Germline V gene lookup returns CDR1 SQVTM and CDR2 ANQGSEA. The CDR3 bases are TGCAGCGCCAGATCCGGACGGGGGCCCTACAATGAGCAGTTCTTC. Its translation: CSARSGRGPYNEQFF.

The CDR3 here is CSVAGDSLSYEQYF. In nucleotides, the CDR3 is TGCAGCGTCGCGGGGGACAGCCTCTCCTACGAGCAGTACTTC. This chain joins TRBV29-1 and TRBJ2-7; D possibly uses TRBD1 or TRBD2 (7 bases each). The V and J ends lost 6 bases and 0 bases respectively, with 15 bases between them. The CDR3 covers 14 residues. The germline gives CDR1 SQVTM, CDR2 ANQGSEA.

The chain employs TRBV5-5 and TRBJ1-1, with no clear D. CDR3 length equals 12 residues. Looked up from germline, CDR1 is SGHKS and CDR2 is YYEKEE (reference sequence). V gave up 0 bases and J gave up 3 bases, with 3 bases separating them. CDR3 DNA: TGTGCCAGCAGCTTGGGGTACACTGAAGCTTTCTTT. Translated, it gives CASSLGYTEAFF.

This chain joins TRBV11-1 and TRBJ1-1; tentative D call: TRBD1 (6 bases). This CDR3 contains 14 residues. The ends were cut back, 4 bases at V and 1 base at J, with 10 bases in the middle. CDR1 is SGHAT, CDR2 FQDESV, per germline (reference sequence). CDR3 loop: CASSYSQGNTEAFF. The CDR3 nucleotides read TGTGCCAGCAGCTATTCACAGGGGAACACTGAAGCTTTCTTT.

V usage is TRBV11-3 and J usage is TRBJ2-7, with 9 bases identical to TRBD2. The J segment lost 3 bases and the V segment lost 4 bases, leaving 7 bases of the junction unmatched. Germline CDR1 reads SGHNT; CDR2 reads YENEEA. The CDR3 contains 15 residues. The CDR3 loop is CASSSSSGGRYEQYF. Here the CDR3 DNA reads TGTGCCAGCAGCTCAAGTAGCGGGGGACGCTACGAGCAGTACTTC.

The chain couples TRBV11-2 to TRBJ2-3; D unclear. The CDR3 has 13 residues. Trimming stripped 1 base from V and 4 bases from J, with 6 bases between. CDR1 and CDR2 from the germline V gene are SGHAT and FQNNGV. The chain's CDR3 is CASSLAYPDTQYF. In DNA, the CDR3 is TGTGCCAGCAGCTTAGCGTACCCAGATACGCAGTATTTT. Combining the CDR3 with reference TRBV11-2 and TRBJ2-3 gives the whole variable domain EAGVAQSPRYKIIEKRQSVAFWCNPISGHATLYWYQQILGQGPKLLIQFQNNGVVDDSQLPKDRFSAERLKGVDSTLKIQPAKLEDSAVYLCASSLAYPDTQYFGPGTRLTVL.

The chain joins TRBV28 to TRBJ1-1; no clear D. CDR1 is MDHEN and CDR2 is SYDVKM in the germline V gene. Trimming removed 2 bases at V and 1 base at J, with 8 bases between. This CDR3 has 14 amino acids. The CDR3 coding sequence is TGTGCCAGCAGTTTAGTACGGAAGAACACTGAAGCTTTCTTT. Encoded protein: CASSLVRKNTEAFF.

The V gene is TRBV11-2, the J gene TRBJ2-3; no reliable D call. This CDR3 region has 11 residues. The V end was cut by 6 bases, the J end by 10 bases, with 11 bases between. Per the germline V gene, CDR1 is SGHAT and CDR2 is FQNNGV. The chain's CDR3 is CASSSPRAQYF. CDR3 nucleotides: TGTGCCAGCAGTTCGCCTCGGGCGCAGTATTTT.

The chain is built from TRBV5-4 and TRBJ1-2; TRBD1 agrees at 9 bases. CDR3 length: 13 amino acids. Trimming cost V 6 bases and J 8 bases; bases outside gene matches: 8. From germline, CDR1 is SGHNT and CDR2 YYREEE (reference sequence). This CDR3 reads CASNRDRVEGYTF. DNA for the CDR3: TGTGCCAGCAACCGGGACAGGGTGGAAGGCTACACCTTC.

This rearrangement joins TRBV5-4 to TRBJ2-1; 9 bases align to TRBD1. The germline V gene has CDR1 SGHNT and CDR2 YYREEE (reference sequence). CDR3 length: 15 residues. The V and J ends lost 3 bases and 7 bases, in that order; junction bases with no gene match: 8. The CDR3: CASSSRGQGRNEQFF. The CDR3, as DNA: TGTGCCAGCAGCTCGCGCGGACAGGGGAGGAATGAGCAGTTCTTC.

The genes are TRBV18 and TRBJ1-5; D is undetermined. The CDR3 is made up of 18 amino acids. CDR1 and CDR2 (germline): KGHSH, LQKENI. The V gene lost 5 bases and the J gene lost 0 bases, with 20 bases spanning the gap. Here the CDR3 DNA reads TGTGCCAGCTCATCCCCCACGGCCCAGGCGAATAGCAATCAGCCCCAGCATTTT. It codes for CASSSPTAQANSNQPQHF.

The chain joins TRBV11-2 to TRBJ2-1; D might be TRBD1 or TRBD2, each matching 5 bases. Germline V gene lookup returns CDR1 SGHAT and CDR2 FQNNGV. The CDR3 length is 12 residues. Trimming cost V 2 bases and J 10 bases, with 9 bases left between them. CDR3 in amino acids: CASSLQGVEQFF. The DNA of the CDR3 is TGTGCCAGCAGCTTACAGGGAGTCGAGCAGTTCTTC.

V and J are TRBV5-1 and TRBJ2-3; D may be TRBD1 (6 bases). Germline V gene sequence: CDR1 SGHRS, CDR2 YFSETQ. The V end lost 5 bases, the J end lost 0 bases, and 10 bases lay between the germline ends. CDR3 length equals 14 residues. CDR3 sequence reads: CASSNRASTDTQYF. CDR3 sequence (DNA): TGCGCCAGCAGTAACAGGGCCAGCACAGATACGCAGTATTTT.

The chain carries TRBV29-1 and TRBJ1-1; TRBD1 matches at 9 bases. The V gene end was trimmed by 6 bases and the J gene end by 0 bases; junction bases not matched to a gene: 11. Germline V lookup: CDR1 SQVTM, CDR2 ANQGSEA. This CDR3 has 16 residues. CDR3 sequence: CSVGDRDRKMNTEAFF. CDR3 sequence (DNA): TGCAGCGTCGGGGACAGGGACCGGAAAATGAACACTGAAGCTTTCTTT.

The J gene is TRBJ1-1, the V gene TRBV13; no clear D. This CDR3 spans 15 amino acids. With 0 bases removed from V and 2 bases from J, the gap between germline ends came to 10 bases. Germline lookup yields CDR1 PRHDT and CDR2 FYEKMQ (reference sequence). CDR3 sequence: CASSLGSGHNTEAFF. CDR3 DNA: TGTGCCAGCAGCTTAGGGTCGGGCCACAACACTGAAGCTTTCTTT.

The CDR3 protein is CAWSPPQSWDEQYF. For the CDR3, the DNA is TGTGCCTGGAGTCCCCCCCAGTCATGGGACGAGCAGTACTTC. The chain joins TRBV30 to TRBJ2-7; unclear D gene. The CDR3 consists of 14 residues. Per germline, CDR1 GTSNPN and CDR2 SVGIG (reference sequence). Trimming cost V 2 bases and J 5 bases, with 16 bases left between them.

The CDR3 region has the DNA TGCAGCGCCATCGGACAGGGCGACTATGGCTACACCTTC. This sequence encodes CSAIGQGDYGYTF. The chain carries TRBV29-1 and TRBJ1-2, with 8 bases identical to TRBD1. This CDR3 has 13 amino acids. Germline CDR1 is SQVTM and CDR2 is ANQGSEA. The J segment lost 3 bases and the V segment lost 7 bases, leaving 7 bases of the junction unmatched.

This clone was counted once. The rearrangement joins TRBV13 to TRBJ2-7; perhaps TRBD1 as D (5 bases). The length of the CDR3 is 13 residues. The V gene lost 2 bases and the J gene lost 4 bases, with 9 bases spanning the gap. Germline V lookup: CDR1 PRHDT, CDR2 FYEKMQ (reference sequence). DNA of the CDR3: TGTGCCAGCAGCTTACCCCGGACATACGAGCAGTACTTC. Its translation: CASSLPRTYEQYF. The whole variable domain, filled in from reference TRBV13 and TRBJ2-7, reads AAGVIQSPRHLIKEKRETATLKCYPIPRHDTVYWYQQGPGQDPQFLISFYEKMQSDKGSIPDRFSAQQFSDYHSELNMSSLELGDSALYFCASSLPRTYEQYFGPGTRLTVT.

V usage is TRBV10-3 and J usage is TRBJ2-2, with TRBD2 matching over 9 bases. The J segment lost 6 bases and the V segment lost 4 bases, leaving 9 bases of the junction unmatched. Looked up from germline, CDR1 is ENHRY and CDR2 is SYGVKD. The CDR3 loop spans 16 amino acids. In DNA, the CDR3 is TGTGCCATCAGTGGGACCGGGACTAGCTCCCCCGGGGAGCTGTTTTTT. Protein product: CAISGTGTSSPGELFF.

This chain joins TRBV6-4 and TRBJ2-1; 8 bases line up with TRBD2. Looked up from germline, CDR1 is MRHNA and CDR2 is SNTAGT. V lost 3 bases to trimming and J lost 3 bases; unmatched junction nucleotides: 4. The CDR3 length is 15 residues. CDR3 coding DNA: TGTGCCAGCAGTGAACGACTAGCGATCTACAATGAGCAGTTCTTC. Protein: CASSERLAIYNEQFF.

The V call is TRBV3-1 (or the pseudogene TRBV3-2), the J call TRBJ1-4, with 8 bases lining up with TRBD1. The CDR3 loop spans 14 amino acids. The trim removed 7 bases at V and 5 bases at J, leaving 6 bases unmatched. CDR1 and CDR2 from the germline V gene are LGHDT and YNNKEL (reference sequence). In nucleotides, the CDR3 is TGTGCCAGCACCTCACAGGGGGGGAATGAAAAACTGTTTTTT. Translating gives CASTSQGGNEKLFF.

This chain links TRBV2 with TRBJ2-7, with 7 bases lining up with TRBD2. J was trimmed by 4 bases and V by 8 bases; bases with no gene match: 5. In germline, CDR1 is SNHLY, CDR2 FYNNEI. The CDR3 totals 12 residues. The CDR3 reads CASLGLEYEQYF. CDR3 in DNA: TGTGCCAGCCTCGGACTAGAGTACGAGCAGTACTTC.

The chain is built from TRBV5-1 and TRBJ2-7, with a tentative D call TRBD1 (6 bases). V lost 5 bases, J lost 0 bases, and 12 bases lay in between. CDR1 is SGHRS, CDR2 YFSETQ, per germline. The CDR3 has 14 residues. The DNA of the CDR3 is TGCGCCAGCAGGGGGGCAGGGAGCTCCTACGAGCAGTACTTC. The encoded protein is CASRGAGSSYEQYF.

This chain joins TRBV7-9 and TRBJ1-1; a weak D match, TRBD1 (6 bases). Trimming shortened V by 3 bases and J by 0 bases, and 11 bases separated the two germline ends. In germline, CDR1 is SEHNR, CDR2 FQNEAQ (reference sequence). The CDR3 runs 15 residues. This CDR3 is CASSFSRGMNTEAFF. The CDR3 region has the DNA TGTGCCAGCAGCTTTTCCAGGGGCATGAACACTGAAGCTTTCTTT.

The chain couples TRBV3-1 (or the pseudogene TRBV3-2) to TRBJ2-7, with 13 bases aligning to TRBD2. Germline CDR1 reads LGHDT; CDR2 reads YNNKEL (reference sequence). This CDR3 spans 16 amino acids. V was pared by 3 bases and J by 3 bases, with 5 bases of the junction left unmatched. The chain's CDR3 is CASSHRWTSGGYEQYF. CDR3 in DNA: TGTGCCAGCAGCCACCGTTGGACTAGCGGGGGCTACGAGCAGTACTTC.

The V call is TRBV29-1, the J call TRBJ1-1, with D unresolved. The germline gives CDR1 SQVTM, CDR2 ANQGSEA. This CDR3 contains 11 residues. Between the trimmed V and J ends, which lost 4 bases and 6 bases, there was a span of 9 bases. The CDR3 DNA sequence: TGCAGCGTTGGGTATAGCTCTGAAGCTTTCTTT. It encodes CSVGYSSEAFF. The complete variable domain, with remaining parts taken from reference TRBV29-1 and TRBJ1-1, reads SAVISQKPSRDICQRGTSLTIQCQVDSQVTMMFWYRQQPGQSLTLIATANQGSEATYESGFVIDKFPISRPNLTFSTLTVSNMSPEDSSIYLCSVGYSSEAFFGQGTRLTVV.

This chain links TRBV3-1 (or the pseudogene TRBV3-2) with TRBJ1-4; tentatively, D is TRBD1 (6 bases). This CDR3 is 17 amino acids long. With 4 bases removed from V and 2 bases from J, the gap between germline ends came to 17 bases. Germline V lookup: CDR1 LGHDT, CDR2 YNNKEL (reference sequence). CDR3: CASSPQGKVGTNEKLFF. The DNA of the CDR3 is TGTGCCAGCAGCCCACAGGGTAAAGTTGGGACTAATGAAAAACTGTTTTTT.

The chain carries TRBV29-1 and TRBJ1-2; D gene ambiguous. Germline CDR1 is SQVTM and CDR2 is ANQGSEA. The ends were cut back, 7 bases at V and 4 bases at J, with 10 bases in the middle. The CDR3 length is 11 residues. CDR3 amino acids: CSAIGSYGYTF. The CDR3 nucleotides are TGCAGCGCCATTGGTTCCTATGGCTACACCTTC.

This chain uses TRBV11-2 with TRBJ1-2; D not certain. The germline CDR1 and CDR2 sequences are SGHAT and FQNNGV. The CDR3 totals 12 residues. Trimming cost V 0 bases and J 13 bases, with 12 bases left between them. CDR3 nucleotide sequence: TGTGCCAGCAGCTTAGAGGGGAGAGGGTGCACCTTC. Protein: CASSLEGRGCTF. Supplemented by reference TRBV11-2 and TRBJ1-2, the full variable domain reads EAGVAQSPRYKIIEKRQSVAFWCNPISGHATLYWYQQILGQGPKLLIQFQNNGVVDDSQLPKDRFSAERLKGVDSTLKIQPAKLEDSAVYLCASSLEGRGCTFGSGTRLTVV.